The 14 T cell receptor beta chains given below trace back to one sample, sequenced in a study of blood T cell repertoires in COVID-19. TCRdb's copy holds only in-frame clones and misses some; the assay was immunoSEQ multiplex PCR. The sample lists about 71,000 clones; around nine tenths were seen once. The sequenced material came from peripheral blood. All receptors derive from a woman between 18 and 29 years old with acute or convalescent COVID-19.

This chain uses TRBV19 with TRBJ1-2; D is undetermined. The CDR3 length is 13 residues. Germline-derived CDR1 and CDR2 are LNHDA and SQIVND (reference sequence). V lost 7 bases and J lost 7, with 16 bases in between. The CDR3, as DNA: TGTGCCAGTACTCCGGGCCCCGGGGTTGGCTACACCTTC. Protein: CASTPGPGVGYTF.

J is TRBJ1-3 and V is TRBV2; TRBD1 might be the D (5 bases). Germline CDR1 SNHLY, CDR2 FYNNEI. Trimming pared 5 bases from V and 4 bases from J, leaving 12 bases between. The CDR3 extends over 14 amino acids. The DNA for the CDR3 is TGTGCCAGCAGTCCCGACAGATCCGGAAACACCATATATTTT. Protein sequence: CASSPDRSGNTIYF. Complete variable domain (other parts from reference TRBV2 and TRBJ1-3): EPEVTQTPSHQVTQMGQEVILRCVPISNHLYFYWYRQILGQKVEFLVSFYNNEISEKSEIFDDQFSVERPDGSNFTLKIRSTKLEDSAMYFCASSPDRSGNTIYFGEGSWLTVV.

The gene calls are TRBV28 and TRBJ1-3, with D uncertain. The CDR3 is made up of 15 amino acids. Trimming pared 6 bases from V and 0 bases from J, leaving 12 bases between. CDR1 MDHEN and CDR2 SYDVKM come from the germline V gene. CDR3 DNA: TGTGCCAGCAGGCCCGACAATAGCTCTGGAAACACCATATATTTT. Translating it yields CASRPDNSSGNTIYF.

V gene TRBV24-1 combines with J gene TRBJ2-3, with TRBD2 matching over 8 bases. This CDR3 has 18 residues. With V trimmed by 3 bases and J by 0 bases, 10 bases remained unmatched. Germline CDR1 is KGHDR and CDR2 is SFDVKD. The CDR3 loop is CATSDPIRLASSTDTQYF. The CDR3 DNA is TGTGCCACCAGTGATCCTATCCGACTAGCGTCTAGCACAGATACGCAGTATTTT.

This chain's CDR3 is CASSQVGGLAVRTDTQYF. As DNA, the CDR3 is TGCGCCAGCAGCCAAGTTGGCGGGCTAGCGGTACGCACAGATACGCAGTATTTT. V gene TRBV4-1 combines with J gene TRBJ2-3, with 7 bases that match TRBD2. CDR1 MGHRA and CDR2 YSYEKL come from the germline V gene. Germline trimming cut 1 base from V and 1 base from J; bases unmatched to any gene: 11. The CDR3 loop spans 18 amino acids.

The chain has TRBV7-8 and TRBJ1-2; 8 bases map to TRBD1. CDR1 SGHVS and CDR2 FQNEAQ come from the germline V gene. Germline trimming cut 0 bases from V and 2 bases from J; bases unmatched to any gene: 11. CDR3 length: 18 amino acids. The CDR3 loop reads CASSLASGGVHGNYGYTF. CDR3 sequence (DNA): TGTGCCAGCAGCTTAGCGTCAGGGGGCGTACATGGGAACTATGGCTACACCTTC.

CDR3 bases: TGCAGCGTTGAAGGGGACAGGGGCCTCGGCACAGATACGCAGTATTTT. Residues: CSVEGDRGLGTDTQYF. The V and J genes are TRBV29-1 and TRBJ2-3, with 10 nucleotides matching TRBD1. The germline gives CDR1 SQVTM, CDR2 ANQGSEA. This CDR3 is 16 amino acids long. The V and J ends lost 1 base and 1 base, in that order; junction bases with no gene match: 5.

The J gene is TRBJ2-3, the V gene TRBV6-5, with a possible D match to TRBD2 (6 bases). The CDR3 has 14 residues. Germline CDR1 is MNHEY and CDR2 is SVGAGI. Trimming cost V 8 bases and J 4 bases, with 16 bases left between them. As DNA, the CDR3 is TGTGCCAGCCGACGGCGGAGCGGGTCAGATACGCAGTATTTT. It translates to CASRRRSGSDTQYF.

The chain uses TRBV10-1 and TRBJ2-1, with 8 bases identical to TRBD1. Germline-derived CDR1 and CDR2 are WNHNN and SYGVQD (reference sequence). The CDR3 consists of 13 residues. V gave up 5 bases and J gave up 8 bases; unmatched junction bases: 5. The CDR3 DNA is TGCGCCAGCAGTCGGACAGGGCTACATGAGCAGTTCTTC. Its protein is CASSRTGLHEQFF.

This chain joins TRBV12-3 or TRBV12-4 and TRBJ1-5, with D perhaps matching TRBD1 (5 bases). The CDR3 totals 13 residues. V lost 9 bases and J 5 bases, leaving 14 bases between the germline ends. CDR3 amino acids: CARIRGGDQPQHF. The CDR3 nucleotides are TGTGCCAGAATAAGGGGTGGGGATCAGCCCCAGCATTTT.

The CDR3 loop is CASSQDSMNTEAFF. Written as DNA, the CDR3 is TGTGCCAGCAGTCAGGACAGTATGAACACTGAAGCTTTCTTT. V usage is TRBV6-5 and J usage is TRBJ1-1; tentative D call: TRBD1 (6 bases). V lost 5 bases to trimming and J lost 0 bases, with 10 bases between them. Germline V gene data show CDR1 as MNHEY and CDR2 as SVGAGI. The CDR3 sequence is 14 residues long.

The CDR3 DNA reads TGTGCCAGCAGCCGGGGAGGGAACAATGGCTACACCTTC. This sequence encodes CASSRGGNNGYTF. V is TRBV4-2 and J is TRBJ1-2; no reliable D call. From germline, CDR1 is LGHNA and CDR2 YNFKEQ. V was shortened by 4 bases and J by 6 bases, with 12 bases between the two germline ends. The CDR3 contains 13 residues.

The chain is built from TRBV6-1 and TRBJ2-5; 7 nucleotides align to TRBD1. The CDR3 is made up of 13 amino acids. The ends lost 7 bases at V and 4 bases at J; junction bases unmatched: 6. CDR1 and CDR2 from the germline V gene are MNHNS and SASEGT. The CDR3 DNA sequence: TGTGCCAGCAACCCGGGACAGATAGAGACCCAGTACTTC. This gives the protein CASNPGQIETQYF.

CDR3 sequence (DNA): TGTGCCATCAGTGAGTCAGGGGACTCGTCCACAGATACGCAGTATTTT. Translated: CAISESGDSSTDTQYF. The chain joins TRBV10-3 to TRBJ2-3, with D tentatively TRBD2 (6 bases). The CDR3 length is 16 residues. Germline CDR1 and CDR2: ENHRY and SYGVKD. Trimming pared 0 bases from V and 2 bases from J, leaving 12 bases between.